This TCR beta chain was identified in a study of T cell changes during pregnancy in multiple sclerosis. The CDR3 has 14 residues. Per germline, CDR1 MNHEY and CDR2 SMNVEV (reference sequence). Trimming shortened V by 3 bases and J by 7 bases, and 16 bases separated the two germline ends. The method was immunoSEQ multiplex PCR; TCRdb's version includes in-frame clones alone and lacks a portion of them. The sample yields fewer than 90,000 clones, approximately 93% seen once. The rearrangement links TRBV27 to TRBJ2-7; D might be TRBD2 (6 bases). The specimen comprised peripheral blood, sampled after pregnancy. The clonotype comes from a female donor in good health, enrolled as a control in a pregnancy study. Written as DNA, the CDR3 is TGTGCCAGCAGTTTGGGACTGTCTCTTATGGAGCAGTACTTC. Protein: CASSLGLSLMEQYF.